The 19 T cell receptor beta chains reported below all come from one sample, sequenced in a study of metastatic and nonmetastatic thyroid tumors. There were no patients who had received any treatment before thyroid surgery. MiXCR re-clonotyped the PCR reads for TCRdb. The sample holds tens of thousands of clones; over 10% are singletons and the top ten take roughly 10%. Sequencing was done on a sample of blood. All receptors derive from a male donor with papillary thyroid cancer or a benign thyroid nodule (not recorded which). Some clones in this sample may be carry-over from other donors' samples.

About this clone itself: At one of its ends the junction is not consistent with the germline gene, which may arise from a read error. The rearrangement joins TRBV11-2 to TRBJ1-1, with D perhaps matching TRBD1 (6 bases). CDR1 is SGHAT, CDR2 FQNNGV, per germline. The CDR3 runs to 16 residues. This CDR3 is CASSLRDNLRNTESFF. CDR3 bases: TGTGCCAGCAGCCTCCGGGACAATCTTCGGAACACTGAATCTTTCTTC.

The chain joins TRBV18 to TRBJ2-3; 12 nucleotides agree with TRBD1. Germline lookup yields CDR1 KGHSH and CDR2 LQKENI. CDR3 length equals 14 residues. J gave up 4 bases and V 4 bases, and 0 bases lay outside the gene matches. The CDR3 region is CASSRDRGPDTQYF. CDR3 nucleotide sequence: TGTGCCAGCTCACGGGACAGGGGGCCAGATACGCAGTATTTT.

The chain has TRBV5-4 and TRBJ2-3; tentatively, D is TRBD2 (6 bases). V was trimmed by 2 bases and J by 4 bases, leaving 20 bases between them. This CDR3 comprises 17 residues. Germline lookup yields CDR1 SGHNT and CDR2 YYREEE (reference sequence). The CDR3 loop is CASSFGPGADSADTQYF. The CDR3 DNA follows: TGTGCCAGCAGCTTCGGACCGGGAGCAGACAGCGCAGATACGCAGTATTTT.

This clone appeared many times. The V and J genes are TRBV28 and TRBJ1-2, with TRBD1 as a possible D gene (5 bases). The germline CDR1 and CDR2 sequences are MDHEN and SYDVKM. The CDR3 extends over 15 amino acids. Trimming left V 3 bases short and J 8 bases short, with 19 bases between. CDR3 sequence: CASSFRFLGGGGYTF. The CDR3 region has the DNA TGTGCCAGCAGTTTTCGTTTTTTGGGGGGAGGCGGCTACACCTTC.

This clone occurred many times. At one end, the junction sequence differs from germline, possibly due to a read error. This chain connects TRBV12-3 or TRBV12-4 to TRBJ2-7; D possibly corresponds to TRBD2 (6 bases). This CDR3 contains 13 residues. The CDR3, as DNA: TGTGCCAGCGCGGGGCAGGGCTCCTACGGGCAGTACTTC. It translates to CASAGQGSYGQYF.

Turning to this clone: Here the CDR3 omits its conserved ending phenylalanine or tryptophan, so a read error is the likely source. The CDR3: CASSRTIGGGPDTQYL. As DNA, the CDR3 is TGTGCCAGCAGTCGGACTATCGGGGGCGGTCCAGATACGCAGTATCTT. The chain uses TRBV6-2 or TRBV6-3 and TRBJ2-3, with D perhaps matching TRBD1 or TRBD2 (6 bases each). The V end was cut by 5 bases, the J end by 4 bases, with 19 bases between. The V gene's germline CDR1 is MNHEY and CDR2 SVGEGT. This CDR3 has 16 amino acids.

There are many counts of this clone. This rearrangement joins TRBV12-3 or TRBV12-4 to TRBJ2-7, with D possibly being TRBD2 (6 bases). Trimming left V 3 bases short and J 7 bases short, with 10 bases between. This CDR3 spans 12 amino acids. Written as DNA, the CDR3 is TGTGCCAGCAGTTTCGGAGGGTGGGAGCAGTACTTC. It yields the protein CASSFGGWEQYF.

This clone was observed many times. V gene TRBV11-2 combines with J gene TRBJ1-6; D might be TRBD1 (6 bases). The CDR3 loop spans 15 amino acids. Germline V gene data show CDR1 as SGHAT and CDR2 as FQNNGV. V was shortened by 0 bases and J by 10 bases, with 13 bases between the two germline ends. CDR3 protein: CASSLDGGAGSPLHF. CDR3 bases: TGTGCCAGCAGCTTAGATGGGGGCGCGGGGTCACCCCTCCACTTT.

In its sample, this clone was seen many times. The chain carries TRBV28 and TRBJ1-6, with D possibly matching TRBD1 (5 bases). CDR3 length: 15 amino acids. Germline V lookup: CDR1 MDHEN, CDR2 SYDVKM. Trimming removed 6 bases at V and 7 bases at J, with 16 bases between. The CDR3 region is CASSPGGEGNSPLHF. The DNA of the CDR3 is TGTGCCAGCAGCCCCGGGGGGGAGGGGAATTCACCCCTCCACTTT.

At least ten counts were recorded for this clone. It may be a read error: a sequence one base away is much more abundant. The genes are TRBV27 and TRBJ2-6; no clear D. The germline V gene has CDR1 MNHEY and CDR2 SMNVEV (reference sequence). V was trimmed by 3 bases and J by 0 bases, leaving 3 bases between them. The CDR3 consists of 14 residues. CDR3 region: CASSFSSGANVLTF. The CDR3 coding sequence is TGTGCCAGCAGTTTCAGCTCTGGGGCCAACGTCCTGACTTTC.

The rearrangement links TRBV27 to TRBJ2-1, with D tentatively TRBD1 (5 bases). V dropped 3 bases and J dropped 4 bases, with 16 bases sitting between them. The CDR3 extends over 16 amino acids. Germline CDR1 is MNHEY and CDR2 is SMNVEV (reference sequence). CDR3 in DNA: TGTGCCAGCAGTTTTCTAGGGGTGTTTGCTTACAATGAGCAGTTCTTC. It encodes CASSFLGVFAYNEQFF.

In DNA form, the CDR3 reads TGTGCCAGCAGTGGGGGACTAGCTGGATTAGGAGAGCAGTACTTC. It codes for CASSGGLAGLGEQYF. The chain carries TRBV6-1 and TRBJ2-7; 9 bases are a match to TRBD2. The CDR3 runs to 15 residues. Trimming removed 4 bases from V and 7 bases from J; junction bases left unmatched: 11. The germline V gene has CDR1 MNHNS and CDR2 SASEGT.

This clone was counted once. This may arise from a read error, as a much more abundant clone is one base away. This chain connects TRBV4-2 to TRBJ2-7, with 8 bases matching TRBD1. Germline-derived CDR1 and CDR2 are LGHNA and YNFKEQ. The CDR3 extends over 17 amino acids. The DNA of the CDR3 is TGTGCCATCAGCCAAGGGGACAGGAGCCTCAGCTCCTACGAGCAGTACTTC. Its translation: CAISQGDRSLSSYEQYF.

The table lists this clone with many counts. V usage is TRBV7-2 and J usage is TRBJ1-5; D is unresolved. The CDR3 contains 13 residues. The germline V and J ends were trimmed by 6 bases and 2 bases, with 8 bases remaining between them. Germline CDR1 and CDR2: SGHTA and FQGNSA. CDR3 protein: CASSRSRNQPQHF. CDR3 bases: TGTGCCAGCAGTCGATCCCGCAATCAGCCCCAGCATTTT.

The gene calls are TRBV6-2 or TRBV6-3 and TRBJ2-1; TRBD2 is a possible D gene (6 bases). Germline lookup yields CDR1 MNHEY and CDR2 SVGEGT. Trimming pared 6 bases from V and 0 bases from J, leaving 18 bases between. The CDR3 runs to 17 residues. CDR3 DNA sequence: TGTGCCAGCAGCCCGGGGCGGGGTTCTAGCTCCTACAATGAGCAGTTCTTC. Its translation is CASSPGRGSSSYNEQFF.

The sample holds many counts of this clone. The rearrangement links TRBV7-2 to TRBJ1-6; a weak D match, TRBD1 (6 bases). Germline V CDR1 and CDR2: SGHTA, FQGNSA. CDR3 length: 15 residues. Trimming left V 3 bases short and J 10 bases short, with 16 bases between. CDR3 region: CASSFNRDGVSPLHF. The CDR3 region has the DNA TGTGCCAGCAGCTTTAACAGGGACGGGGTGTCACCCCTCCACTTT.

This clone was recorded at least ten times. The rearrangement uses TRBV7-9 and TRBJ1-2, with D possibly matching TRBD1 (6 bases). Trimming left V 4 bases short and J 5 bases short, with 17 bases between. This CDR3 spans 15 amino acids. Per germline, CDR1 SEHNR and CDR2 FQNEAQ (reference sequence). Here the CDR3 DNA reads TGTGCCAGCAGCTCGAGCCTTTGGCAGGGGTATGGCTACACCTTC. It is translated as CASSSSLWQGYGYTF.

The table lists this clone with many counts. The V and J genes are TRBV6-1 and TRBJ2-4, with a possible D match to TRBD1 (6 bases). The CDR3 is made up of 14 amino acids. Germline V CDR1 and CDR2: MNHNS, SASEGT. V was clipped by 5 bases and J by 1 base, with 9 bases between them. This chain's CDR3 is CASSPQGAKNIQYF. CDR3 DNA sequence: TGTGCCAGCAGTCCCCAGGGGGCCAAAAACATTCAGTACTTC.

Many counts were recorded for this clone. The CDR3 bases are TGTGCCAGCAGCTGGACTAGCGGGAGCGAGCAGTACTTC. Translated, it gives CASSWTSGSEQYF. The genes are TRBV7-3 and TRBJ2-7; TRBD2 agrees at 13 bases. J gave up 6 bases and V 4 bases, and 0 bases lay outside the gene matches. Germline CDR1 is SGHTA and CDR2 is FQGTGA. The CDR3 extends over 13 amino acids.